The clone carrying this T cell receptor beta chain has only a few counts. What it binds is unknown. V gave up 9 bases and J gave up 4 bases, with 15 bases separating them. The germline V gene has CDR1 MNHEY and CDR2 SMNVEV (reference sequence). CDR3 length equals 14 residues. The sample is drawn from a study of T cell repertoires in cytomegalovirus infection. Study-wide context: The authors relied on CMV epitopes, both recently identified HLA-C-restricted and well-studied HLA-B-restricted. Public TCR beta signatures indicated both CMV infection and matching HLA type. Notes on the study in general: The ex vivo response showed dominance by HLA-C-restricted CMV-specific TCR beta clonotypes. Summed public TCR beta family frequency identified CMV carriers bearing the relevant HLA.

TCRdb re-called the reads with MiXCR, one entry per CDR3 protein. The repertoire includes 300,000 or so distinct CDR3 sequences, around 25% of them detected once, and roughly 14% sits in the top ten. Sequencing was performed on cultured PBMCs, taken from culture after CMV antigen stimulation. This sequence joins TRBV27 and TRBJ2-2; tentative D call: TRBD1 (6 bases). This receptor was taken from a human donor in good health (CMV status not recorded). Some clones in this sample may be carry-over from other donors' samples. The CDR3 bases are TGTGCCAGTACAGGGTCGTGGAGCACCGGGGAGCTGTTTTTT. Its translation: CASTGSWSTGELFF.